Here is one TCR beta chain with its context. Antigen: not known. J lost 7 bases, V lost 6 bases, and 9 bases had no gene match. Germline-derived CDR1 and CDR2 are MNHEY and SVGAGI. CDR3 length equals 14 residues. The protocol was immunoSEQ multiplex PCR, while the TCRdb copy is restricted to in-frame clones and leaves out a portion. This table holds tens of thousands of clones, approximately 73% found once. This sample stems from a study of vaccination effects on CD4 cells after COVID-19. For the study at large: Participants got two doses of BNT162b2 or mRNA-1273 vaccine.

ViraFEST assay sequencing came after antigen-specific CD4+ T cells were expanded with viral peptide pools. Scientists isolated CD4+ T cells after an approximately ten-day culture period ended. Days 3 and 7 were when half the medium was replaced with IL-2 medium. Study-wide results and limits: Marked clonal contraction of infection- and vaccine-induced clones was seen late after vaccination. Convalescent patients were scarce, and early post-infection timepoints were absent.

This chain uses TRBV6-5 with TRBJ1-3; 7 bases map to TRBD1. Sequences were derived from CD4+ T cells from PBMCs cultured with HCoV-229E spike peptides, sampled before COVID-19 vaccination. The sequence was collected from a human donor who received a COVID-19 vaccine. For the CDR3, the DNA is TGTGCCAGCAGGAACAGGGGAGTGGGTAACACCATATATTTT. It is translated as CASRNRGVGNTIYF.